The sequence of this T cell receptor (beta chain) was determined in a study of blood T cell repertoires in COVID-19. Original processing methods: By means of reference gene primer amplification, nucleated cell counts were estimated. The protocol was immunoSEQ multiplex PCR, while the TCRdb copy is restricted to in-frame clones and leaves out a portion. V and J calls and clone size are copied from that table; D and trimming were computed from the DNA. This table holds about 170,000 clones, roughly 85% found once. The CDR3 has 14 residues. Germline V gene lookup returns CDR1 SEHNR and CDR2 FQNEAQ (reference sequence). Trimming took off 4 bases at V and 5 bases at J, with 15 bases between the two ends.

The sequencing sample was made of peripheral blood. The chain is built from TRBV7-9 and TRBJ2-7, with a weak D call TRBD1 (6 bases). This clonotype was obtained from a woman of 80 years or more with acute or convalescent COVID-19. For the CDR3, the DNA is TGTGCCAGCAGCTGGGGGATACAGGGAGACGAGCAGTACTTC. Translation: CASSWGIQGDEQYF.